This T cell receptor beta chain stems from a study of blood T cell repertoires in COVID-19. Enrolled through a virtual design, the participants were between about 18 and 100 years of age and came from 24 US areas. The method was immunoSEQ multiplex PCR; TCRdb's version includes in-frame clones alone and lacks a portion of them. Seen here are over 300,000 clones, nearly 90% observed once, and the top ten hold approximately 5%. Material for sequencing was PBMCs or T cells enriched from blood (not recorded which). The source is a woman aged 25-40 years who had recovered from COVID-19.

The DNA of the CDR3 is TGTGCCAGCTCGTTGGGAGAAACGGATTCACCCCTCCACTTT. Translation gives CASSLGETDSPLHF. The chain carries TRBV4-2 and TRBJ1-6; D gene ambiguous. The CDR3 contains 14 residues. V was shortened by 8 bases and J by 8 bases, with 16 bases between the two germline ends. Germline V lookup: CDR1 LGHNA, CDR2 YNFKEQ.